Listed here are 7 T cell receptor beta chains from one sample, sequenced in a study of cytomegalovirus exposure and HLA in healthy donors (TCRdb year 2017). Library preparation employed the immunoSEQ multiplex PCR assay. The multiplex PCR relied on a mix of 60 forward primers for TCR Vbeta segments and 13 reverse primers for TCR Jbeta segments. TCRdb obtained this table from immuneACCESS and retained in-frame rearrangements with V and J assigned. These tables miss some clones; where compared with another copy, unresolved V genes account for less than half of the shortfall, and the remainder is unexplained. A total of around 190,000 clones appear in this sample, around four fifths of them only once. 1.5% to 2% of the sample is taken by the ten largest. The sequencing sample was made of PBMCs. All receptors derive from a man aged 40-49 years in good health and CMV-seropositive.

This chain uses TRBV7-2 with TRBJ1-1; 12 bases map to TRBD1. This CDR3 comprises 14 residues. The junction had 3 bases not matched to a gene; V was cut back by 4 bases and J by 6 bases. CDR1 is SGHTA, CDR2 FQGNSA, per germline. The CDR3 protein is CASSSGQGASEAFF. In DNA form, the CDR3 reads TGTGCCAGCAGCTCGGGACAGGGGGCGTCTGAAGCTTTCTTT. The entire variable domain, with the rest obtained from reference TRBV7-2 and TRBJ1-1, is as follows: GAGVSQSPSNKVTEKGKDVELRCDPISGHTALYWYRQSLGQGLEFLIYFQGNSAPDKSGLPSDRFSAERTGGSVSTLTIQRTQQEDSAVYLCASSSGQGASEAFFGQGTRLTVV.

The chain recombines TRBV19 with TRBJ1-4; D gene uncertain. Germline CDR1 is LNHDA and CDR2 is SQIVND (reference sequence). The CDR3 extends over 13 amino acids. V lost 6 bases, J lost 7 bases, and 12 bases lay in between. Here the CDR3 DNA reads TGTGCCAGTAGGAGAGGAAGTGGTGAAAAACTGTTTTTT. It yields the protein CASRRGSGEKLFF.

Of note for this clone: In the same sample, other DNA sequences code for this CDR3. The V and J genes are TRBV6-5 and TRBJ2-2, with a possible D match to TRBD1 (6 bases). Trimming cost V 5 bases and J 1 base, with 8 bases left between them. The length of the CDR3 is 14 residues. Germline values: CDR1 MNHEY, CDR2 SVGAGI. CDR3 bases: TGTGCCAGCAGTCCGGGACAGAACACCGGGGAGCTGTTTTTT. Translation gives CASSPGQNTGELFF.

The gene calls are TRBV7-9 and TRBJ2-1; 7 nucleotides agree with TRBD1. The CDR3 contains 14 residues. CDR1 is SEHNR and CDR2 is FQNEAQ in the germline V gene (reference sequence). V gave up 8 bases and J gave up 9 bases; unmatched junction bases: 13. The CDR3 loop is CASAWTGGLGEQFF. DNA for the CDR3: TGTGCCAGCGCTTGGACAGGAGGTCTCGGTGAGCAGTTCTTC.

The chain employs TRBV6-5 and TRBJ1-1; 7 nucleotides align to TRBD1. CDR1 and CDR2 (germline): MNHEY, SVGAGI. V shed 6 bases and J 3 bases; nucleotides not matched to a gene: 7. The CDR3 spans 14 residues. CDR3 in DNA: TGTGCCAGCAGAAAGCGCCAGGGGGACACTGAAGCTTTCTTT. As protein: CASRKRQGDTEAFF.

There are a few counts of this clone. The chain employs TRBV9 and TRBJ2-3; 12 nucleotides match TRBD2. Germline CDR1 and CDR2: SGDLS and YYNGEE. The V and J ends lost 4 bases and 2 bases, in that order; junction bases with no gene match: 5. The CDR3 has 16 residues. CDR3 residues: CASSPRTSGITDTQYF. The CDR3 DNA reads TGTGCCAGCAGCCCCCGGACTAGCGGGATCACAGATACGCAGTATTTT.

CDR3 nucleotide sequence: TGTGCCAGCAGCCAAGTCCGGACAGGGACAAATGAAAAACTGTTTTTT. Protein: CASSQVRTGTNEKLFF. The chain joins TRBV4-2 to TRBJ1-4; TRBD1 aligns across 8 bases. V trimming: 1 base; J trimming: 5 bases; junction bases outside the gene matches: 6. In germline, CDR1 is LGHNA, CDR2 YNFKEQ. This CDR3 region has 16 residues.